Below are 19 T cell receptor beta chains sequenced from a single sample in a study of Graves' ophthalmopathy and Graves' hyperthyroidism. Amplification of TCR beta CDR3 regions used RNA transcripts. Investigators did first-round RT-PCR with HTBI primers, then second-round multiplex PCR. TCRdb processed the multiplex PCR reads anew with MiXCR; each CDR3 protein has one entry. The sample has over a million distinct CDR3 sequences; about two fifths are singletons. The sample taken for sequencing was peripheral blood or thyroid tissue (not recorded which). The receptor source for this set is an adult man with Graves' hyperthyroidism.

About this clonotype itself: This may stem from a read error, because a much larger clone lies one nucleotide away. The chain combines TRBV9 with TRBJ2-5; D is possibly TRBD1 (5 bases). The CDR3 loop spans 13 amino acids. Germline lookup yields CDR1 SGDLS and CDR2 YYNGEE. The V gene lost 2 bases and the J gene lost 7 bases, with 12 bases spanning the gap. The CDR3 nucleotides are TGTGCCAGCAGCGTCGACGGAAGGGGGACCCAGTACTTC. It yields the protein CASSVDGRGTQYF.

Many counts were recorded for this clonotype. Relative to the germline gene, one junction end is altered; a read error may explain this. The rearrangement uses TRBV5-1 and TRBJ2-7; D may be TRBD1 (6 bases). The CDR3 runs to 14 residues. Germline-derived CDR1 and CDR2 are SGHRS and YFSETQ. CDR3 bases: TGTGCCAGCAGCTTGGTTACAGGGCCCTACGAGCAGTACTTC. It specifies CASSLVTGPYEQYF.

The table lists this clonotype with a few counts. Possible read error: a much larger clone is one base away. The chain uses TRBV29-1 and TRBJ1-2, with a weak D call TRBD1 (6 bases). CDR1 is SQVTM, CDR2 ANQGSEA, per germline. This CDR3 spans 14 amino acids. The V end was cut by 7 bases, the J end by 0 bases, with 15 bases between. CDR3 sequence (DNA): TGCAGCGCCCGGACGGGGGACACTAACTATGGCTACACCTTC. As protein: CSARTGDTNYGYTF.

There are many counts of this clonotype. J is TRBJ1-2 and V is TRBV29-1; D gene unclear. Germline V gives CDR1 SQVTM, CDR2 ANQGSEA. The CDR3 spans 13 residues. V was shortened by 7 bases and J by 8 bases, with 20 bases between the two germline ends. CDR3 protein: CSGGPGAGEGYTF. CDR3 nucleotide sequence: TGCAGCGGAGGACCGGGAGCTGGTGAGGGCTACACCTTC.

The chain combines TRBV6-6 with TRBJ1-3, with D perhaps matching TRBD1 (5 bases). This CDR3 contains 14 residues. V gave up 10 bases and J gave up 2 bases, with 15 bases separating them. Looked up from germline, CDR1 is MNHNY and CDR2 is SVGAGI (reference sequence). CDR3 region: CATARGNAGNTIYF. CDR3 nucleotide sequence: TGTGCCACCGCCCGGGGGAATGCTGGAAACACCATATATTTT.

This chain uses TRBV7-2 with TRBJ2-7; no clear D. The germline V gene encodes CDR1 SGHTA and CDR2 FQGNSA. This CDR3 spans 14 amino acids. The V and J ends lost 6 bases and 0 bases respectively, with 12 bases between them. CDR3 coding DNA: TGTGCCAGCAGGGGGAACAGCGTCTCCTACGAGCAGTACTTC. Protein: CASRGNSVSYEQYF. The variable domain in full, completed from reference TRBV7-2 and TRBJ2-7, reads GAGVSQSPSNKVTEKGKDVELRCDPISGHTALYWYRQSLGQGLEFLIYFQGNSAPDKSGLPSDRFSAERTGGSVSTLTIQRTQQEDSAVYLCASRGNSVSYEQYFGPGTRLTVT.

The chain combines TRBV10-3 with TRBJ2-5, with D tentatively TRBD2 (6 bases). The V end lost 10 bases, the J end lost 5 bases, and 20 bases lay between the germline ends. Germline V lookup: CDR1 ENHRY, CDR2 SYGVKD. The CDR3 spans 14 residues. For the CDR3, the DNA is TGTGCCAGCCAACCCGGGGGTGAGACGGAGACCCAGTACTTC. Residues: CASQPGGETETQYF.

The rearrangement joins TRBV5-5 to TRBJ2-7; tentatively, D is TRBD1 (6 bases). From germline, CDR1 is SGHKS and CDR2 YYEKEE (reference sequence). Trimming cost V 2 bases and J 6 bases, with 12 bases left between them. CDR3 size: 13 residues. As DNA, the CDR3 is TGTGCCAGCAGCTTTCTTGTAGGGGGCGAGCAGTACTTC. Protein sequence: CASSFLVGGEQYF. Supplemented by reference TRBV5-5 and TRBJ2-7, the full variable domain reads DAGVTQSPTHLIKTRGQQVTLRCSPISGHKSVSWYQQVLGQGPQFIFQYYEKEERGRGNFPDRFSARQFPNYSSELNVNALLLGDSALYLCASSFLVGGEQYFGPGTRLTVT.

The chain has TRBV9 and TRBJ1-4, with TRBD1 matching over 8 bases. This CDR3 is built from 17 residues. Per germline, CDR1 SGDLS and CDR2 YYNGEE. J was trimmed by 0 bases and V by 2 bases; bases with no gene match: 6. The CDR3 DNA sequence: TGTGCCAGCAGCGTTGGCGTCAGGGGGCCAACTAATGAAAAACTGTTTTTT. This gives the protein CASSVGVRGPTNEKLFF.

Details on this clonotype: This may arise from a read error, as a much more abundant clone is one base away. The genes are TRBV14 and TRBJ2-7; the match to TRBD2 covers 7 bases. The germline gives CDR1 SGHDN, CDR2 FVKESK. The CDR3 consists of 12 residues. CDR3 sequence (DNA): TGTGCCAGCGGGGAGACTAGCTACGAGCAGTGCTTC. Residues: CASGETSYEQCF.

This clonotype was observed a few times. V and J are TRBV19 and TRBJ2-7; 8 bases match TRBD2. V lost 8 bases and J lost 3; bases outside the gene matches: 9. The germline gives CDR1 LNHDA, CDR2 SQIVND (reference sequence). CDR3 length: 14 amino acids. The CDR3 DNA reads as TGTGCCAGTTGTAAAGCGGGAGTGGGCTACGAGCAGTACTTC. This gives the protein CASCKAGVGYEQYF.

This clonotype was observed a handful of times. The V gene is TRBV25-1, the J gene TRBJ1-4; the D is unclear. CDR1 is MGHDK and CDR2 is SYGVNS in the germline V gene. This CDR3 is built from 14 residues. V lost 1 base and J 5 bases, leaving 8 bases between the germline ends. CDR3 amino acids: CASSEFGVNEKLFF. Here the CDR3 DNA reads TGTGCCAGCAGTGAATTTGGGGTAAATGAAAAACTGTTTTTT. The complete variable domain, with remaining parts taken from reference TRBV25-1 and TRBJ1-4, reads EADIYQTPRYLVIGTGKKITLECSQTMGHDKMYWYQQDPGMELHLIHYSYGVNSTEKGDLSSESTVSRIRTEHFPLTLESARPSHTSQYLCASSEFGVNEKLFFGSGTQLSVL.

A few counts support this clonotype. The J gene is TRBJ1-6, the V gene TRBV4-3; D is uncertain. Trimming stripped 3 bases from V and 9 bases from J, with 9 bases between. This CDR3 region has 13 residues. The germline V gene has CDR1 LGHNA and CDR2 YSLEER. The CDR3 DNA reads TGCGCCAGCAGCCAGGATGCTGGTTCACCCCTCCACTTT. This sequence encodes CASSQDAGSPLHF.

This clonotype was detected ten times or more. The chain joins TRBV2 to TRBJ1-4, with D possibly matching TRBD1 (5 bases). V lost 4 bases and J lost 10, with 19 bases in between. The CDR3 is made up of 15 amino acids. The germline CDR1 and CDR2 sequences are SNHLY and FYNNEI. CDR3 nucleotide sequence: TGTGCCAGCAGTGTAGGGCAGGGAACGACGGGAAAACTGTTTTTT. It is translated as CASSVGQGTTGKLFF.

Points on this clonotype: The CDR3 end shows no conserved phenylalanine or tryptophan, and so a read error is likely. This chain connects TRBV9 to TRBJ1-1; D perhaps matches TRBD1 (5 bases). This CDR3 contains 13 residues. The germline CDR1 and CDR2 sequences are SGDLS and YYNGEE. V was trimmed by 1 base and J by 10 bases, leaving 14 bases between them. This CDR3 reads CASSVYGGPGAFS. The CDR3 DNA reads TGTGCCAGCAGCGTATACGGGGGTCCCGGAGCTTTCTCT.

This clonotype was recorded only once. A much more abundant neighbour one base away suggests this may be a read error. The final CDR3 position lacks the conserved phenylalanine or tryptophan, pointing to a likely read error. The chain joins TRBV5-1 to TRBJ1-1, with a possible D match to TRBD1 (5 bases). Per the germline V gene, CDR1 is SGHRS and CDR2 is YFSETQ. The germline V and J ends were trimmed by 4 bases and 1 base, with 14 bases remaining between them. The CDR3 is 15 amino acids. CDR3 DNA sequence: TGCGCCAGCAGCCCCCGTGGGGGAGGGAACACTGAAGCTTTCCTT. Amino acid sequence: CASSPRGGGNTEAFL.

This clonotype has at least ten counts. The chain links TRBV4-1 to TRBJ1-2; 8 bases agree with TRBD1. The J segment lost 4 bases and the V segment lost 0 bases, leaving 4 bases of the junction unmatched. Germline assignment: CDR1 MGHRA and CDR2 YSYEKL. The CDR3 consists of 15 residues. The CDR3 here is CASSQDRTGPYGYTF. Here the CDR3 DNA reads TGCGCCAGCAGCCAAGATCGGACAGGGCCCTATGGCTACACCTTC.

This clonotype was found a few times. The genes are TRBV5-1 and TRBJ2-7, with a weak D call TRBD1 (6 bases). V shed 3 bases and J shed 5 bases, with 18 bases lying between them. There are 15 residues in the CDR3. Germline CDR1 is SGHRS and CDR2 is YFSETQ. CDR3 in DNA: TGCGCCAGCAGCTATACAGGGCAAGCTCTCGACGAGCAGTACTTC. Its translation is CASSYTGQALDEQYF.

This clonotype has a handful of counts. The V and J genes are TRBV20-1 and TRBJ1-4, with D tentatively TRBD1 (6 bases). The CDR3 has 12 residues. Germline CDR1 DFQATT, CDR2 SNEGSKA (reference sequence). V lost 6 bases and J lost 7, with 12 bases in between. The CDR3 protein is CSAKTGIEKLFF. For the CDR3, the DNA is TGCAGTGCAAAAACAGGGATTGAAAAACTGTTTTTT.